A single sample gave rise to the 15 T cell receptor beta chains below, sequenced in a study of T cells in Graves' hyperthyroidism and ophthalmopathy. TCR beta CDR3 regions were amplified from RNA transcripts. Using the HTBI primer set, a first-round RT-PCR was run on the TCR CDR3. TCRdb re-derived calls from the multiplex PCR reads in MiXCR, one entry per CDR3 protein. The table shows a few hundred thousand distinct CDR3 sequences, with approximately 16% occurring only once. Sequenced material: blood. These receptors were taken from a man aged 35 to 55 with Graves' hyperthyroidism.

This clonotype was counted at least ten times. This chain joins TRBV20-1 and TRBJ2-5; D gene ambiguous. Germline CDR1 is DFQATT and CDR2 is SNEGSKA (reference sequence). The CDR3 extends over 11 amino acids. Trimming pared 4 bases from V and 5 bases from J, leaving 8 bases between. CDR3 in amino acids: CSANGGETQYF. CDR3 sequence (DNA): TGCAGTGCTAACGGTGGGGAGACCCAGTACTTC.

V and J are TRBV20-1 and TRBJ2-7; 8 nucleotides agree with TRBD1. Germline CDR1 DFQATT, CDR2 SNEGSKA (reference sequence). The CDR3 is 15 residues long. CDR3 bases: TGCAGCGCATTAGCCACAGGGGGGAAATGGGTCGAGCAGTACTTC. It yields the protein CSALATGGKWVEQYF.

J is TRBJ2-2 and V is TRBV15; no clear D. Germline loops: CDR1 LNHNV, CDR2 YYDKDF (reference sequence). The CDR3 contains 15 residues. V was cut by 0 bases and J by 0 bases, with 5 bases left in between. CDR3 loop: CATSREQTNTGELFF. In DNA, the CDR3 is TGTGCCACCAGCAGAGAACAGACGAACACCGGGGAGCTGTTTTTT.

The sample holds many counts of this clonotype. The chain employs TRBV7-2 and TRBJ2-3; TRBD1 might be the D (6 bases). Germline V CDR1 and CDR2: SGHTA, FQGNSA. The CDR3 spans 13 residues. Trimming took off 1 base at V and 6 bases at J, with 8 bases between the two ends. The CDR3 nucleotides read TGTGCCAGCAGCTTAGATAGGGGGGATACGCAGTATTTT. It codes for CASSLDRGDTQYF. The full variable domain, its missing parts supplied by reference TRBV7-2 and TRBJ2-3, is GAGVSQSPSNKVTEKGKDVELRCDPISGHTALYWYRQSLGQGLEFLIYFQGNSAPDKSGLPSDRFSAERTGGSVSTLTIQRTQQEDSAVYLCASSLDRGDTQYFGPGTRLTVL.

The gene calls are TRBV4-1 and TRBJ2-7; 8 bases align to TRBD1. Gene TRBJ2-1 matches the end of the DNA better, so the J call may be wrong. This CDR3 is built from 13 residues. The germline V gene encodes CDR1 MGHRA and CDR2 YSYEKL. CDR3 bases: TGCGCCAGCAGCCTCGGACAGGGCTACGAGCAGTTCTTC. Translated, it gives CASSLGQGYEQFF.

This clonotype was detected a few times. A much bigger clone sits one base away, suggesting this may be a read error. This chain links TRBV5-5 with TRBJ2-1; D is perhaps TRBD1 (6 bases). CDR1 is SGHKS, CDR2 YYEKEE, per germline (reference sequence). The CDR3 is 13 residues long. Written as DNA, the CDR3 is TGTGTCAGCAGCATCGGGACACCGAATGAGCAGTTCTTC. It encodes CVSSIGTPNEQFF.

V gene TRBV4-2 combines with J gene TRBJ2-3, with D perhaps given as TRBD1 or TRBD2 (6 bases each). The CDR3 is made up of 14 amino acids. V dropped 5 bases and J dropped 6 bases, with 15 bases sitting between them. Germline loops: CDR1 LGHNA, CDR2 YNFKEQ. In DNA, the CDR3 is TGTGCCAGCAGCTACAGGGCGGGGTCGGATACGCAGTATTTT. Residues: CASSYRAGSDTQYF.

Many counts were recorded for this clonotype. This chain links TRBV2 with TRBJ2-3; 9 positions agree with TRBD1. The CDR3 covers 13 residues. V was pared by 7 bases and J by 6 bases, with 5 bases of the junction left unmatched. Germline CDR1 and CDR2: SNHLY and FYNNEI. The CDR3 region is CASTGQGRDTQYF. The CDR3 coding sequence is TGTGCCAGCACCGGACAGGGGAGGGATACGCAGTATTTT.

This clonotype was seen many times. This chain joins TRBV9 and TRBJ1-2, with D perhaps matching TRBD1 (5 bases). This CDR3 is 13 amino acids long. Trimming pared 2 bases from V and 4 bases from J, leaving 9 bases between. Germline V gene data show CDR1 as SGDLS and CDR2 as YYNGEE. CDR3 DNA: TGTGCCAGCAGCGTTTCCGGGACCTATGGCTACACCTTC. This encodes CASSVSGTYGYTF.

CDR3 in DNA: TGCAGTGCTAGAAGGGCAGGGGGCGCGAGCAATCAGCCCCAGCATTTT. It encodes CSARRAGGASNQPQHF. V usage is TRBV20-1 and J usage is TRBJ1-5; the match to TRBD1 covers 8 bases. V dropped 2 bases and J dropped 1; count of bases not matched to a gene: 7. CDR3 length: 16 residues. Germline lookup yields CDR1 DFQATT and CDR2 SNEGSKA (reference sequence).

This clonotype showed up many times. The genes are TRBV3-1 and TRBJ1-2, with 9 bases that match TRBD1. Germline V gives CDR1 LGHDT, CDR2 YNNKEL (reference sequence). This CDR3 spans 15 amino acids. V was clipped by 3 bases and J by 2 bases; unmatched bases: 4. This CDR3 is CASSQPGQGNYGYTF. In DNA form, the CDR3 reads TGTGCCAGCAGCCAGCCCGGACAGGGGAACTATGGCTACACCTTC.

This chain joins TRBV20-1 and TRBJ2-5; 13 bases align to TRBD2. The CDR3 is 15 residues long. The V and J ends lost 6 bases and 0 bases, in that order; junction bases with no gene match: 4. Germline CDR1 DFQATT, CDR2 SNEGSKA (reference sequence). For the CDR3, the DNA is TGCAGTGCGCGGACTAGCGGGGGATACCAAGAGACCCAGTACTTC. As protein: CSARTSGGYQETQYF.

This clonotype was seen repeatedly, ten times or more. CDR3 DNA sequence: TGTGCCAGCAGTTACTCGCGCGGGGGAACTTACAATGAGCAGTTCTTC. This codes for CASSYSRGGTYNEQFF. The gene calls are TRBV6-2 or TRBV6-3 and TRBJ2-1; TRBD2 matches 7 bases. From germline, CDR1 is MNHEY and CDR2 SVGEGT. V trimming: 0 bases; J trimming: 4 bases; junction bases outside the gene matches: 6. The CDR3 consists of 16 residues.

The rearrangement uses TRBV5-1 and TRBJ2-2; D is uncertain. The length of the CDR3 is 14 residues. The germline gives CDR1 SGHRS, CDR2 YFSETQ. With 0 bases removed from V and 6 bases from J, the gap between germline ends came to 9 bases. The CDR3 DNA reads as TGCGCCAGCAGCTTGGCCTCAGGTCCCGGGGAGCTGTTTTTT. Translation gives CASSLASGPGELFF.

This clonotype was seen many times. CDR3 in amino acids: CASVEGNSPLHF. CDR3 bases: TGTGCCTCCGTAGAGGGAAATTCACCCCTCCACTTT. The rearrangement uses TRBV28 and TRBJ1-6, with D unclear. CDR1 and CDR2 from the germline V gene are MDHEN and SYDVKM. Trimming shortened V by 11 bases and J by 7 bases, and 12 bases separated the two germline ends. This CDR3 contains 12 residues.